Described below is a single T cell receptor beta chain sequence and its context. The data were taken from a study of blood T cell repertoires in COVID-19. Study summary: Material from acute and convalescent COVID-19 was sourced from the United States, Italy and Spain. PBMCs, B-cell-depleted T cells, or T cells were the source of the cDNA or gDNA that made up the material.

Per the authors' pipeline: The assay estimated nucleated cells by amplifying reference gene primers. Profiling relied on immunoSEQ multiplex PCR, and the TCRdb table lists in-frame clones only, not all of them. V, J and clone size are taken as reported in that table, and D and trimming were inferred from the DNA itself. The profile shows 300,000 or so clones, 80% to 90% of them singletons. The sequence came from a woman aged 35 to 49 who had recovered from COVID-19. Sequencing was performed on peripheral blood.

This chain's CDR3 is CASSISVTEAFF. CDR3 coding DNA: TGTGCCAGTAGTATCTCGGTGACTGAAGCTTTCTTT. The V call is TRBV19, the J call TRBJ1-1, with D uncertain. Trimming stripped 3 bases from V and 5 bases from J, with 7 bases between. This CDR3 comprises 12 residues. Germline V gives CDR1 LNHDA, CDR2 SQIVND (reference sequence).